This entry describes one TCR beta chain. The data are from a study of T-cell memory formation after mild COVID-19. Germline V gene data show CDR1 as SGHTA and CDR2 as FQGTGA. With V trimmed by 3 bases and J by 9 bases, 6 bases remained unmatched. The CDR3 consists of 14 residues. In TCRdb, the 5' RACE reads were re-called with MiXCR into one record per CDR3 protein. The sample has 150,000 or so distinct CDR3 sequences; approximately 14% are singletons. V gene TRBV7-3 combines with J gene TRBJ2-1; 9 nucleotides agree with TRBD2. This sequence originates from an adult woman who had mild COVID-19 (a few samples of this study predate the infection). Cell type and time point are not known. Sequencing was done on a sample of PBMCs or a T cell subset sorted from them (not recorded which). The CDR3 loop is CASSLGGGAVEQFF. DNA for the CDR3: TGTGCCAGCAGCTTGGGCGGGGGGGCCGTTGAGCAGTTCTTC.